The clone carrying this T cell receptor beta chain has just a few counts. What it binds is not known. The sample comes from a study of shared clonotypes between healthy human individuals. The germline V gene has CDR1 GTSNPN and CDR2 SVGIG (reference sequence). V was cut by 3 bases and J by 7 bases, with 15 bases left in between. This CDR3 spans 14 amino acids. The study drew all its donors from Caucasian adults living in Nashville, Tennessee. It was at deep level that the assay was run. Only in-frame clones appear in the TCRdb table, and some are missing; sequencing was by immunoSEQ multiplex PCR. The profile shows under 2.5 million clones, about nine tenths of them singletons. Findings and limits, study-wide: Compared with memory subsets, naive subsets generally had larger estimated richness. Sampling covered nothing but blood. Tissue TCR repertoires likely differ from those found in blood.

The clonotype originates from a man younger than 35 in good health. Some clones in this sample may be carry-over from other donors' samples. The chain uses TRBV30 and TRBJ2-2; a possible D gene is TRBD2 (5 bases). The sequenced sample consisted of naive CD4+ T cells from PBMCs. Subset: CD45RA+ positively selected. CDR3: CAWRASLLGGELFF. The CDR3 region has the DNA TGTGCCTGGAGGGCTAGCCTCTTAGGCGGGGAGCTGTTTTTT.